This TCR beta chain appears in the sequencing data of a study of shared clonotypes between healthy human individuals. Per germline, CDR1 MDHEN and CDR2 SYDVKM. This CDR3 is built from 12 residues. V shed 2 bases and J shed 6 bases, with 7 bases lying between them. Sequencing was performed with immunoSEQ multiplex PCR; in TCRdb, only in-frame clones are kept and a portion is missing. The sample lists about 990,000 clones; around 82% were seen once. This TCR derives from a young man in good health. Some clones in this sample may be carry-over from other donors' samples. Sample: memory CD4+ T cells from PBMCs. The subset here: CD45RA-negative fraction. The V call is TRBV28, the J call TRBJ1-1; D unclear. In nucleotides, the CDR3 is TGTGCCAGCAGTTTAATCCGGGCTGAAGCTTTCTTT. Amino acid sequence: CASSLIRAEAFF.